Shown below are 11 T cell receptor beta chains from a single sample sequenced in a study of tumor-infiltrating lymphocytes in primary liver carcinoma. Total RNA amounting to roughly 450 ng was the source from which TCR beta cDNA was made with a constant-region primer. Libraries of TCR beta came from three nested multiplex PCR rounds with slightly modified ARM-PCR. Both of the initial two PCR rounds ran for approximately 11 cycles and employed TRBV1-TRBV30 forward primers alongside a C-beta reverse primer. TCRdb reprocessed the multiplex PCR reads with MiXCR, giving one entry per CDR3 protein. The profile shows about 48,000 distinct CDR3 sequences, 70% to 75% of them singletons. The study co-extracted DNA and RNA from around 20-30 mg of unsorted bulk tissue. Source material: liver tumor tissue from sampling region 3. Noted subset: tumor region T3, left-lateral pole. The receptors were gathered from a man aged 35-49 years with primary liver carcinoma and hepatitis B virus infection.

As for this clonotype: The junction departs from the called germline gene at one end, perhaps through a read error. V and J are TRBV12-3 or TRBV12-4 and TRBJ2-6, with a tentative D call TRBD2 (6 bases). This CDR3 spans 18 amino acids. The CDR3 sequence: CASSGTTITSSGANVLTF. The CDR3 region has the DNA TGTGCCAGCAGTGGGACGACTATCACTAGCTCTGGGGCCAACGTCCTCACTTTC.

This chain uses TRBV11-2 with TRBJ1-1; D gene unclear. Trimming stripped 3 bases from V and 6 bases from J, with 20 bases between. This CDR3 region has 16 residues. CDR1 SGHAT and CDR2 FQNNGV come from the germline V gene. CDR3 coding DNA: TGTGCCAGCAGCTTCGATGTGAGCGGAAGAGACGCTGAAGCTTTCTTT. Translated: CASSFDVSGRDAEAFF.

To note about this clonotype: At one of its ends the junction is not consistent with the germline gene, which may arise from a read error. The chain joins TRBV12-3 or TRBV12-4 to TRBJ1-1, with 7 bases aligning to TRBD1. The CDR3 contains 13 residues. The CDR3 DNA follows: TGTGCCTTCAAGACAGGGTGGAACACTGAAGCTCTCTTT. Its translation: CAFKTGWNTEALF.

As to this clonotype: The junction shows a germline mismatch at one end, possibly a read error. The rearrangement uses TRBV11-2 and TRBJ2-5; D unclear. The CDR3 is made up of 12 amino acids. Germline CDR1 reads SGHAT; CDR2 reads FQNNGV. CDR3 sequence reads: CAISLVEATQYF. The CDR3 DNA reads TGTGCCATCAGCTTAGTAGAAGCGACCCAGTACTTC.

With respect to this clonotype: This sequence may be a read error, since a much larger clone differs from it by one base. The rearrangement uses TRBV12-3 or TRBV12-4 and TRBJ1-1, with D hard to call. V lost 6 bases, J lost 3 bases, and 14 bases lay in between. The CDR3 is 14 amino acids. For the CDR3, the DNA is TGTGCCAGCAGCATAGGTGCCCCCCACACTGAAGCTTTCTTT. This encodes CASSIGAPHTEAFF.

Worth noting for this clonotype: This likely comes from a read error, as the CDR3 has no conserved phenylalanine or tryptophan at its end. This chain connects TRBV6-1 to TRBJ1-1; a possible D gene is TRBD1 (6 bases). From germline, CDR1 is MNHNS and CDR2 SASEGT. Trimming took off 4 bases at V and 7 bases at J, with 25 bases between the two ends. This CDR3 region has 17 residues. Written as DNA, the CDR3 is TGTGCCAGCAGTGGCCGGGACACTGACTTCGGATGTGGTGAAGCTTTCTGT. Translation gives CASSGRDTDFGCGEAFC.

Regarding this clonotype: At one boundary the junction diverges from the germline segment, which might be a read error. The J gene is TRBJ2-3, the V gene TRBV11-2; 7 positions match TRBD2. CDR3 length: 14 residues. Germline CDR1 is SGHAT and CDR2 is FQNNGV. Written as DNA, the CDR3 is TGTGCCAGAGGGGCGCGGGAGCCCGCAGATACGGAGTATTTT. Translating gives CARGAREPADTEYF. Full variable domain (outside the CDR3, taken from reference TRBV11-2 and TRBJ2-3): EAGVAQSPRYKIIEKRQSVAFWCNPISGHATLYWYQQILGQGPKLLIQFQNNGVVDDSQLPKDRFSAERLKGVDSTLKIQPAKLEDSAVYLCARGAREPADTEYFGPGTRLTVL.

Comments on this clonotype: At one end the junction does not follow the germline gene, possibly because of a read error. In DNA form, the CDR3 reads TGTGCCAGCGGCTTAATTGAAGGTGAAGCTTTCTTT. Encoded protein: CASGLIEGEAFF. This chain connects TRBV11-2 to TRBJ1-1; D is ambiguous. The CDR3 extends over 12 amino acids. Germline CDR1 reads SGHAT; CDR2 reads FQNNGV.

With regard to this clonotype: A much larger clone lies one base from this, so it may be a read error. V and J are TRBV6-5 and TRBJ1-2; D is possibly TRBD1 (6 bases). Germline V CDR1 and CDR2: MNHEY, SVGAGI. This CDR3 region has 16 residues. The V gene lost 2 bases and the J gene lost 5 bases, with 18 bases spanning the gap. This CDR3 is CASSYLRTEGGYGYTF. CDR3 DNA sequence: TGTGCCAGCAGTTACCTTCGGACAGAGGGGGGATATGGCTACACCTTC.

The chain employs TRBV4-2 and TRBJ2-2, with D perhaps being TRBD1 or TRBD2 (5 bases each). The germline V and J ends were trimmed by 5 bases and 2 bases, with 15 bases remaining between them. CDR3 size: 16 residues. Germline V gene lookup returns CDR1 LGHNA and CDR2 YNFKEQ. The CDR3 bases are TGTGCCAGCAGCGAGGAGAGGGGCACCAACACCGGGGAGCTGTTTTTT. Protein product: CASSEERGTNTGELFF.

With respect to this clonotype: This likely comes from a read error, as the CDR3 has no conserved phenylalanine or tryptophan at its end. The CDR3 DNA reads as TGTGGCAGTAGTTCTCAAGAGACCCAGTACCTC. This sequence encodes CGSSSQETQYL. The chain joins TRBV6-2 or TRBV6-3 to TRBJ2-5; D gene ambiguous. The CDR3 contains 11 residues. Germline V gene lookup returns CDR1 MNHEY and CDR2 SVGEGT.